This TCR beta chain was captured by sequencing in a study of PD-1 blockade in classical Hodgkin lymphoma. Background on the study: Nivolumab was given intravenously to patients at 3 mg/kg every 2 weeks. Study-wide findings and caveats: Diminished baseline TCR diversity has been reported in newly diagnosed patients relative to healthy donors. For complete responders, baseline diversity was comparable to that of newly diagnosed patients. Repertoire differences have undefined causes, possibly disease activity or prior therapy.

The time point denotes: cycle 4 day 1 (C4D1), after 6 weeks of nivolumab. Every patient was affected by relapse after autologous stem cell transplantation, while exposure to brentuximab vedotin was not uniform. Produced via immunoSEQ multiplex PCR; TCRdb's table is partial and in-frame only. Of tens of thousands of clones listed, around 80% are singletons. As concerns this clone: No antigen is known for it.

Germline V gene sequence: CDR1 MNHNS, CDR2 SASEGT. The V end lost 1 base, the J end lost 2 bases, and 3 bases lay between the germline ends. CDR3 size: 14 residues. This TCR was recovered from a human donor with classical Hodgkin lymphoma. V is TRBV6-1 and J is TRBJ2-6, with unresolved D. This specimen was peripheral blood mononuclear cells (PBMCs), taken before the fourth cycle of nivolumab. The CDR3 sequence: CASSEGPGANVLTF. In DNA, the CDR3 is TGTGCCAGCAGTGAAGGCCCTGGGGCCAACGTCCTGACTTTC.